This is a list of T cell receptor beta chains from one sample in a study of blood T cell repertoires in COVID-19. The repertoire was sequenced with immunoSEQ multiplex PCR; TCRdb's copy has only in-frame clones and lacks some. Among tens of thousands of clones listed, more than 80% were seen once. The material sequenced was peripheral blood. These receptors originate from a man aged 80 or over with COVID-19, enrolled during active disease. Each CDR3 is given with its conserved first and last residue. A D gene is named only where the DNA matches it firmly. A row's size may be missing; if present it is once, few, many or a size class.

TGTGCCTGGAGTGTACCTAGCGGGAGTTGGGCAGATACGCAGTATTTT CAWSVPSGSWADTQYF - TRBJ2-3 TRBD2 TRBV30 16
TGTGCCAGTAGTATCGGGACAGGGGTGGCGGGCAATCAGCCCCAGCATTTT CASSIGTGVAGNQPQHF - TRBJ1-5 TRBD1 TRBV19 17
TGCGCCAGCAGTGAGTCAACAGGGTCTGGGGCCAACGTCCTGACTTTC CASSESTGSGANVLTF - TRBJ2-6 - TRBV10-1 16
TGTGCCAGCAGGGGGGGAAGGGCCCGTGAAGCTTTCTTT CASRGGRAREAFF - TRBJ1-1 - TRBV25-1 13
TGTGCCAGCAGGCTGACTAGCGGTTACGAGCAGTACTTC CASRLTSGYEQYF once TRBJ2-7 TRBD2 TRBV12-3/TRBV12-4 13
TGTGCCAGCAGTTTAGGGGCAGGGAATCAGCCCCAGCATTTT CASSLGAGNQPQHF - TRBJ1-5 - TRBV28 14
TGTGCCAGTAGCGGACAGGGGGCTCCTTTCGATGGCTACACCTTC CASSGQGAPFDGYTF - TRBJ1-2 TRBD1 TRBV19 15
TGTGCCAGCTCACCACCAATCGGACAGGTTGGTTGGTATGGCTACACCTTC CASSPPIGQVGWYGYTF - TRBJ1-2 TRBD1 TRBV18 17
TGTGCCAGCTCACCATCTCGGACAGAAAATTCACCCCTCCACTTT CASSPSRTENSPLHF - TRBJ1-6 - TRBV18 15
TGCGCCAGCAGTGGGAGCGGGAGTGTCAATGAGCAGTTCTTC CASSGSGSVNEQFF - TRBJ2-1 TRBD2 TRBV5-1 14
TGTGCCAGCTCACCCTACAGGGCTGGGGCCAAAAACATTCAGTACTTC CASSPYRAGAKNIQYF - TRBJ2-4 - TRBV18 16
TGTGCCAGCAGCTCCGGGACTGGAAACATTCAGTACTTC CASSSGTGNIQYF - TRBJ2-4 - TRBV7-3 13
TGTGCCTGGAGTGCCGGGACAGGGGGATATCAGCCCCAGCATTTT CAWSAGTGGYQPQHF once TRBJ1-5 TRBD1 TRBV30 15
TGCGCCAGCAGACGGACAGACCTAAACACAGATACGCAGTATTTT CASRRTDLNTDTQYF - TRBJ2-3 - TRBV10-1 15
TGCCCCCGCCCACGGCGGGGGGGTTCCTACGAGCAGTACTTC CPRPRRGGSYEQYF - TRBJ2-7 TRBD2 TRBV18 14
TGTGCCAGCAGCAAAGACGGTGGCGGGGAGCTGTTTTTT CASSKDGGGELFF - TRBJ2-2 - TRBV7-9 13
TGTGCCAGCAGCTTGCCCGCCTACGAGCAGTACTTC CASSLPAYEQYF - TRBJ2-7 - TRBV5-5 12